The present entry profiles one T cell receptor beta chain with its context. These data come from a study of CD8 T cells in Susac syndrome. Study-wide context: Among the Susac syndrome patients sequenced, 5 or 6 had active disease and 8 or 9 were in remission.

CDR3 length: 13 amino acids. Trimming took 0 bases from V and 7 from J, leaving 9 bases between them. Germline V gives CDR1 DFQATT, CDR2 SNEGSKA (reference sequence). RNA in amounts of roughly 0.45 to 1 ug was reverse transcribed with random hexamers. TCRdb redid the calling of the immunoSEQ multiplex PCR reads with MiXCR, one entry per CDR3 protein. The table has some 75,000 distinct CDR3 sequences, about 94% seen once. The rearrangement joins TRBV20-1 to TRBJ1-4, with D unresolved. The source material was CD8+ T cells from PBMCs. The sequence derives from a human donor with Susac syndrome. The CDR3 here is CSAREGRGEKLFF. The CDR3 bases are TGCAGTGCTAGAGAAGGACGGGGTGAAAAACTGTTTTTT.